Listed here are 19 T cell receptor beta chains from one sample, sequenced in a study of Graves' ophthalmopathy and Graves' hyperthyroidism. Beta-chain TCR CDR3 regions were amplified from RNA transcripts. HTBI-primed RT-PCR formed the first round, and a multiplex PCR formed the second. TCRdb re-derived calls from the multiplex PCR reads in MiXCR, one entry per CDR3 protein. The table lists about 740,000 distinct CDR3 sequences, about 44% of them singletons. Sequencing was carried out using peripheral blood. The source of these receptors is an adult man with Graves' ophthalmopathy.

As to this clonotype: This sequence may be a read error, since a much larger clone differs from it by one base. The V gene is TRBV2, the J gene TRBJ1-1, with D unresolved. Germline V lookup: CDR1 SNHLY, CDR2 FYNNEI. The CDR3 contains 13 residues. This chain's CDR3 is CASSSIVNTEVFF. As DNA, the CDR3 is TGTGCCAGCAGTTCCATTGTGAACACTGAAGTTTTCTTT.

This chain connects TRBV5-1 to TRBJ1-1, with 11 positions matching TRBD1. Germline CDR1 and CDR2: SGHRS and YFSETQ. V trimming: 4 bases; J trimming: 1 base; junction bases outside the gene matches: 9. The CDR3 consists of 17 residues. The CDR3 reads CASSQGQGVRGNTEAFF. CDR3 sequence (DNA): TGCGCCAGCAGCCAGGGACAGGGGGTTCGGGGGAACACTGAAGCTTTCTTT.

On this clonotype: An end of the junction differs from the germline gene, which may be a read error. The chain is built from TRBV10-3 and TRBJ1-1; D is ambiguous. CDR3 length equals 14 residues. Germline V CDR1 and CDR2: ENHRY, SYGVKD. As DNA, the CDR3 is TGTGCCAGCAGTCCTTTCAGGACTCCCACTGAAGCTTTCTTT. This codes for CASSPFRTPTEAFF.

This clonotype has ten or more counts. The J gene is TRBJ2-7, the V gene TRBV5-1; a possible D gene is TRBD2 (6 bases). CDR3 size: 13 residues. Trimming took 4 bases from V and 5 from J, leaving 13 bases between them. Germline lookup yields CDR1 SGHRS and CDR2 YFSETQ. As DNA, the CDR3 is TGCGCCAGCAGCCCGGGGGTCGGGGACGAGCAGTACTTC. Protein sequence: CASSPGVGDEQYF. The whole variable domain, filled in from reference TRBV5-1 and TRBJ2-7, reads KAGVTQTPRYLIKTRGQQVTLSCSPISGHRSVSWYQQTPGQGLQFLFEYFSETQRNKGNFPGRFSGRQFSNSRSEMNVSTLELGDSALYLCASSPGVGDEQYFGPGTRLTVT.

CDR3 nucleotides: TGTGCCAGCAGCCCCGGGGTGGGGGATGAAGCTTTCTTT. Encoded protein: CASSPGVGDEAFF. This chain links TRBV7-8 with TRBJ1-1, with D possibly TRBD1 on 5 matching bases. The CDR3 contains 13 residues. Deletions cut 5 bases from V and 7 bases from J, with 14 bases between. Germline V gene data show CDR1 as SGHVS and CDR2 as FQNEAQ. Looking up the rest from reference TRBV7-8 and TRBJ1-1 gives the full variable domain: GAGVSQSPRYKVAKRGQDVALRCDPISGHVSLFWYQQALGQGPEFLTYFQNEAQLDKSGLPSDRFFAERPEGSVSTLKIQRTQQEDSAVYLCASSPGVGDEAFFGQGTRLTVV.

This clonotype was counted ten times or more. The chain recombines TRBV12-3 or TRBV12-4 with TRBJ2-5; 8 bases match TRBD1. The CDR3 consists of 13 residues. The junction had 2 bases not matched to a gene; V was cut back by 7 bases and J by 1 base. In DNA, the CDR3 is TGTGCCAGCAACGGACAGGGCCAAGAGACCCAGTACTTC. Translated, it gives CASNGQGQETQYF.

Many counts were recorded for this clonotype. The chain links TRBV29-1 to TRBJ2-5, with 13 bases that match TRBD2. This CDR3 spans 15 amino acids. Germline V gives CDR1 SQVTM, CDR2 ANQGSEA. After removal of 3 bases from V and 5 bases from J, the junction contained 6 bases not matched to a gene. CDR3 sequence: CSVERLAGGYETQYF. CDR3 in DNA: TGCAGCGTTGAGAGACTAGCGGGGGGCTATGAGACCCAGTACTTC. The full variable domain, its missing parts supplied by reference TRBV29-1 and TRBJ2-5, is SAVISQKPSRDICQRGTSLTIQCQVDSQVTMMFWYRQQPGQSLTLIATANQGSEATYESGFVIDKFPISRPNLTFSTLTVSNMSPEDSSIYLCSVERLAGGYETQYFGPGTRLLVL.

This clonotype was counted a few times. The chain recombines TRBV20-1 with TRBJ1-2, with D maybe TRBD1 (6 bases). The CDR3 length is 15 residues. The ends were cut back, 0 bases at V and 1 base at J, with 12 bases in the middle. The germline CDR1 and CDR2 sequences are DFQATT and SNEGSKA (reference sequence). The CDR3 DNA sequence: TGCAGTGCTAGAGATGAAGGGGGAAGTAACTATGGCTACACCTTC. Its protein product is CSARDEGGSNYGYTF.

CDR3 residues: CASSLEGLAGAYEQYF. Written as DNA, the CDR3 is TGCGCCAGCAGCTTGGAGGGACTAGCGGGGGCCTACGAGCAGTACTTC. The chain has TRBV5-1 and TRBJ2-7, with 14 bases lining up with TRBD2. This CDR3 spans 16 amino acids. Trimming took 0 bases from V and 2 from J; bases not matched to a gene: 1. Germline-derived CDR1 and CDR2 are SGHRS and YFSETQ.

This clonotype turned up a few times. This chain joins TRBV20-1 and TRBJ1-2; possibly TRBD1 for D (5 bases). CDR1 and CDR2 (germline): DFQATT, SNEGSKA (reference sequence). CDR3 length: 15 residues. With 0 bases removed from V and 4 bases from J, the gap between germline ends came to 15 bases. The CDR3 region has the DNA TGCAGTGCTAGAGATCCGGAAAGGGGCGGCTATGGCTACACCTTC. It translates to CSARDPERGGYGYTF.

This clonotype has a handful of counts. The V and J genes are TRBV9 and TRBJ2-7; D might be TRBD2 (5 bases). The CDR3 is 13 amino acids. In germline, CDR1 is SGDLS, CDR2 YYNGEE. V was pared by 0 bases and J by 5 bases, with 9 bases between. CDR3 coding DNA: TGTGCCAGCAGCGTAGGAGGGTTGGACGAGCAGTACTTC. This gives the protein CASSVGGLDEQYF. Variable domain in full (rest from reference TRBV9 and TRBJ2-7): DSGVTQTPKHLITATGQRVTLRCSPRSGDLSVYWYQQSLDQGLQFLIQYYNGEERAKGNILERFSAQQFPDLHSELNLSSLELGDSALYFCASSVGGLDEQYFGPGTRLTVT.

This chain connects TRBV24-1 to TRBJ1-5, with unresolved D. The CDR3 covers 11 residues. From germline, CDR1 is KGHDR and CDR2 SFDVKD. The ends were cut back, 11 bases at V and 6 bases at J, with 10 bases in the middle. CDR3 residues: CASGEFQPQHF. CDR3 coding DNA: TGTGCCAGTGGGGAATTTCAGCCCCAGCATTTT.

V and J are TRBV29-1 and TRBJ1-1; tentative D call: TRBD1 (6 bases). The CDR3 contains 11 residues. V was trimmed by 8 bases and J by 11 bases, leaving 18 bases between them. Germline CDR1 reads SQVTM; CDR2 reads ANQGSEA. The CDR3 region has the DNA TGCAGCCTCGCGACAGGAACTCGGGCTTTCTTT. Translation: CSLATGTRAFF.

The chain recombines TRBV29-1 with TRBJ2-5; D may be TRBD1 or TRBD2 (7 bases each). The V end was cut by 5 bases, the J end by 3 bases, with 13 bases between. Germline CDR1 SQVTM, CDR2 ANQGSEA. There are 13 residues in the CDR3. CDR3 DNA: TGCAGCGTTCGGGCAGGGGGGGAAGAGACCCAGTACTTC. This encodes CSVRAGGEETQYF. The full variable domain, completed using reference TRBV29-1 and TRBJ2-5, is SAVISQKPSRDICQRGTSLTIQCQVDSQVTMMFWYRQQPGQSLTLIATANQGSEATYESGFVIDKFPISRPNLTFSTLTVSNMSPEDSSIYLCSVRAGGEETQYFGPGTRLLVL.

This clonotype appeared a few times. The chain links TRBV4-3 to TRBJ2-7; D remains unclear. The germline V and J ends were trimmed by 2 bases and 3 bases, with 11 bases remaining between them. The CDR3 length is 14 residues. Looked up from germline, CDR1 is LGHNA and CDR2 is YSLEER. The CDR3 DNA reads as TGCGCCAGCAGCCAACACGACCGCGACTACGAGCAGTACTTC. This encodes CASSQHDRDYEQYF.

This clonotype was detected many times. The chain is built from TRBV15 and TRBJ1-2; TRBD1 aligns across 7 bases. Unmatched junction bases numbered 14, after V lost 5 bases and J lost 8 bases. The CDR3 sequence is 15 residues long. The germline V gene encodes CDR1 LNHNV and CDR2 YYDKDF (reference sequence). DNA of the CDR3: TGTGCCACCAGCCCTGCCGGGACAGTGGGCCACGGCTACACCTTC. Amino acid sequence: CATSPAGTVGHGYTF.

The chain carries TRBV7-8 and TRBJ2-7; D call uncertain. The V and J ends lost 0 bases and 9 bases respectively, with 12 bases between them. The CDR3 is made up of 13 amino acids. CDR1 is SGHVS and CDR2 is FQNEAQ in the germline V gene. CDR3 residues: CASSLASPVAQYF. The CDR3, as DNA: TGTGCCAGCAGCTTAGCTAGCCCCGTCGCGCAGTACTTC.

The chain's CDR3 is CATSKQENTGELFF. The DNA of the CDR3 is TGTGCCACCAGTAAACAGGAAAACACCGGGGAGCTGTTTTTT. The genes are TRBV24-1 and TRBJ2-2, with a tentative D call TRBD1 (5 bases). The germline gives CDR1 KGHDR, CDR2 SFDVKD. The V end lost 6 bases, the J end lost 2 bases, and 9 bases lay between the germline ends. The CDR3 has 14 amino acids.

The V gene is TRBV24-1, the J gene TRBJ2-5, with 8 bases that match TRBD1. This CDR3 comprises 14 residues. Trimming took 11 bases from V and 5 from J; bases not matched to a gene: 12. Germline lookup yields CDR1 KGHDR and CDR2 SFDVKD. The CDR3 DNA is TGTGCCAGCAGCCAACAGGGGGGCTTCGAGACCCAGTACTTC. It codes for CASSQQGGFETQYF.